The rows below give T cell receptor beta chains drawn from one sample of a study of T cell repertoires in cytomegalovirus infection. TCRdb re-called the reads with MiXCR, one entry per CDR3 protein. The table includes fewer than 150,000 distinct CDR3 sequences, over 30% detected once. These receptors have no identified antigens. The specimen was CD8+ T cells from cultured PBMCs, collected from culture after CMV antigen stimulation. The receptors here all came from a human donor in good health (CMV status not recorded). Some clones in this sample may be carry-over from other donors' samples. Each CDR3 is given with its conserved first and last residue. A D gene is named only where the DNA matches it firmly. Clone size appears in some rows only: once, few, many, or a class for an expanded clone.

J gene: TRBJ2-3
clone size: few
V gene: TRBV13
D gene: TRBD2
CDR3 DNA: TGTGCCAGCAGCCCCCGGGGGGGGGCTAGCGGGGGGATAGACACGCAGTATTTT
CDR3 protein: CASSPRGGASGGIDTQYF

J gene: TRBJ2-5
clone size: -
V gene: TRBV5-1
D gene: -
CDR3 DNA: TGCGCCAGCAGCTTGGATGGCAGGTCCCAAGAGACCCAGTACTTC
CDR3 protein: CASSLDGRSQETQYF

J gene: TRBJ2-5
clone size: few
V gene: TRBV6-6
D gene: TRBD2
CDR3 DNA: TGTGCCAGCAGTTACTGGCGGGGGGTCCAAGAGACCCAGTACTTC
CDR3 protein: CASSYWRGVQETQYF

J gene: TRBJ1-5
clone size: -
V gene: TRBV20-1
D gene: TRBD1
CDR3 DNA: TGCAGTGCTAGAGCTGGGACAGGCAATCAGCCCCAGCATTTT
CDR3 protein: CSARAGTGNQPQHF

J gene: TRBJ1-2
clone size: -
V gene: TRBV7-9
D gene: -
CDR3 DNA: TGTGCCAGCAGCGTAGCAGGGCAGGGAGCTAACTATGGCTACACCTTC
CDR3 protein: CASSVAGQGANYGYTF

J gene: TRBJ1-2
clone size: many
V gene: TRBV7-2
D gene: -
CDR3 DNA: TGTGCCAGCAGCTTAGTAGGGGGAAACTATGGCTACACCTTC
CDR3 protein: CASSLVGGNYGYTF

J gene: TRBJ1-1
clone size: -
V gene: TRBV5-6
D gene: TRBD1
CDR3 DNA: TGTGCCAGCAAATTAGGGGGCGACAGGGGCCTTATCGTCCGCCTCTTTAACACTGAAGCTTTCTTT
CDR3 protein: CASKLGGDRGLIVRLFNTEAFF

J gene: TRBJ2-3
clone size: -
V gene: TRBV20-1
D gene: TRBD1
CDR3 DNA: TGCAGTGCCACAATAGGGACAGCGAGTTACCCGGCCGAGTTTTTACTCACAGATACGCAGTATTTT
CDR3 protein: CSATIGTASYPAEFLLTDTQYF

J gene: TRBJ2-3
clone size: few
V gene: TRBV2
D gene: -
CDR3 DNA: TGTGCCAGCAACGGACAGCATACAGATACGCAGTATTTT
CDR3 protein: CASNGQHTDTQYF

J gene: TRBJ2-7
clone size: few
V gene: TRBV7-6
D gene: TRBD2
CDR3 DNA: TGTGCCAGCAGCTCCTGGGGTCCCCTAGCGGGGGTAACCTACGAGCAGTACTTC
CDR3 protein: CASSSWGPLAGVTYEQYF

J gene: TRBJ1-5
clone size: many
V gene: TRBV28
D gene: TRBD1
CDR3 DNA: TGTGCCAGCAGTTTATGGACAGGGGAAAATCAGCCCCAGCATTTT
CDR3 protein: CASSLWTGENQPQHF

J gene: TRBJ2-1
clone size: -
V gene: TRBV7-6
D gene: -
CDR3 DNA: TGTGCCAGCAGCCCCGAGAATAGGTTCAATGAGCAGTTCTTC
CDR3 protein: CASSPENRFNEQFF

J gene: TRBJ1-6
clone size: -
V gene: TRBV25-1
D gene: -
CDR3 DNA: TGTGCCAGCAGTGAAGTCATAGGGGGAGGAACACCCCTCCACTTT
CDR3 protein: CASSEVIGGGTPLHF

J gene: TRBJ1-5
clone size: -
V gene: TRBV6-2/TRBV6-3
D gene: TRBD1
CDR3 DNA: TGTGCCAGCAGTTTCGACAGGGGGCTCGGTCAGCCCCAGCATTTT
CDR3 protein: CASSFDRGLGQPQHF

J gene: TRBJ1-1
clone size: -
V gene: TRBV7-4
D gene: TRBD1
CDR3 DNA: TGTGCCAGCAGCCCCTTGGGGGTGGACAGGGGTCAAGTGAGCACTGAAGCTTTCTTT
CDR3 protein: CASSPLGVDRGQVSTEAFF

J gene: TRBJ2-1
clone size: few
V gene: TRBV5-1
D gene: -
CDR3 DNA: TGCGCCAGCAGATCAGACAGGACTATCAACAATGAGCAGTTCTTC
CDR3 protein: CASRSDRTINNEQFF

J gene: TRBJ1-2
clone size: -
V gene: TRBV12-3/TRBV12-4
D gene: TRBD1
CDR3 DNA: TGTGCCAGCAGTTTAACCTGGGACAGGGGAGCCCCCGGGGGCTACACCTTC
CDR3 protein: CASSLTWDRGAPGGYTF

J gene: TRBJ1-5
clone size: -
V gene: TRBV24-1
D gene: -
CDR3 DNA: TGTGCCACCAGTGAGAAGGGCTTGCGCAATCAGCCCCAGCATTTT
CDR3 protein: CATSEKGLRNQPQHF

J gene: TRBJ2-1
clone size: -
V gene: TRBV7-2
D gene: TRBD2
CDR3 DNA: TGTGCCAGCAGCCCGGGGGGACTCAATGAGCAGTTCTTC
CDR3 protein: CASSPGGLNEQFF

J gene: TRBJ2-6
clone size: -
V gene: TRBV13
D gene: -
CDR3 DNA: TGTGCCAGCAGCTTATACTCTTCCCCCCTCTCTGGGGCCAACGTCCTGACTTTC
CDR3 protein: CASSLYSSPLSGANVLTF

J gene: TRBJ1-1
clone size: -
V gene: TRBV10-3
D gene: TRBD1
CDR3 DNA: TGTGCCATCAGTGAGTCGTTCTCTAGGGGGCTCACTGAAGCTTTCTTT
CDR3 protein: CAISESFSRGLTEAFF

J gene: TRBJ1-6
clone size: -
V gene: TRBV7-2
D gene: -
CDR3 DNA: TGTGCCAGCAGCACCGGACCGAGGTGCAATTCACCCCTCCACTTT
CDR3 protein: CASSTGPRCNSPLHF

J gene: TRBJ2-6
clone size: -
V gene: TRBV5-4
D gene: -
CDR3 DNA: TGTGCCAGCAGGGATTGGCGGACAGGCGGGGCTGGGGCCAACGTCCTGACTTTC
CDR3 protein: CASRDWRTGGAGANVLTF

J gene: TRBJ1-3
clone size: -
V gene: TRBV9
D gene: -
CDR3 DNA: TGTGCCAGCAGCGTCCGGGACGCTAAACACTCTGGAAACACCATATATTTT
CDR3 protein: CASSVRDAKHSGNTIYF

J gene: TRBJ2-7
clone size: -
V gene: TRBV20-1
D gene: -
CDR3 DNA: TGCAGTGCTAGAGCGATTTGGACGGAGACCTACGAGCAGTACTTC
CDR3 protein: CSARAIWTETYEQYF

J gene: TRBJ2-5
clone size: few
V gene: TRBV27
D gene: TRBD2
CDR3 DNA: TGTGCCAGCAGTTTCAGCGGGGGGCCTGAAGAGACCCAGTACTTC
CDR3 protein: CASSFSGGPEETQYF

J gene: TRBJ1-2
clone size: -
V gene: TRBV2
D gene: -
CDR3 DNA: TGTGCCACGTTAACCCGGGGGATCTATGGCTACACCTTC
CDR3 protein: CATLTRGIYGYTF

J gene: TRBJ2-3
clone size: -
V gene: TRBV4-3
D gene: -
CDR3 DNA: TGCGCCAGCAGCTGGGTCGGAGATACGCAGTATTTT
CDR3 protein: CASSWVGDTQYF

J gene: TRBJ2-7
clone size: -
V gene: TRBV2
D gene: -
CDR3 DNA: TGTGCCAGCAGTGAAGTGCCCGCGGGAGAGCAGTACTTC
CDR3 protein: CASSEVPAGEQYF

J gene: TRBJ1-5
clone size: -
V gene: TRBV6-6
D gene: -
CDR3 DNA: TGTGCCAGCACTTTCGGGACGGGTTCTTGGCCCCAGCATTTT
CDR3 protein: CASTFGTGSWPQHF

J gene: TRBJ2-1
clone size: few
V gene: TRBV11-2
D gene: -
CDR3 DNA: TGTGCCAGCGCCCTGAGCCCCCTTAGCTACTCCTACAATGAGCAGTTCTTC
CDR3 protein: CASALSPLSYSYNEQFF